Below, 26 T cell receptor beta chains from the same sample are listed, as sequenced in a study of CD4 T cells in relation to SARS-CoV-2 and coronaviruses. The unexposed donors gave CD4+ T cells in about 2010-2018, prior to COVID-19. After about 11 days of culture, CD4+ T cells were isolated. No antigen has been assigned to these receptors. Repertoires were generated with immunoSEQ multiplex PCR, while TCRdb's copy carries only in-frame clones and drops some. The data show about 20,000 clones, more than 60% seen once. Sample: CD4+ T cells from PBMCs, cultured in vitro. The origin of the receptors is a human donor in good health.

The chain links TRBV21-1 to TRBJ2-7; the table's D call, TRBD2, was not checked against the DNA. TRBV21-1 is a pseudogene locus. The CDR3 covers 16 residues. CDR3: CASTRTSGSSSYEQYF. CDR3 sequence (DNA): TGTGCCAGCACCCGGACTAGCGGGAGCTCCTCCTACGAGCAGTACTTC.

This clone has more than one count but fewer than ten. The chain carries TRBV7-3 and TRBJ2-2, with TRBD2 matching over 10 bases. This CDR3 is built from 16 residues. V shed 2 bases, J shed 5 bases, and the junction held 5 bases outside the gene matches. Germline V gives CDR1 SGHTA, CDR2 FQGTGA. CDR3 sequence (DNA): TGTGCCAGCAGCTTACTAGCGGGAGAGGGGACCGGGGAGCTGTTTTTT. This translates into CASSLLAGEGTGELFF.

V is TRBV18 and J is TRBJ2-7; 12 positions agree with TRBD2. The CDR3 contains 16 residues. With 2 bases clipped from V and 3 bases from J, the junction kept 5 bases outside the gene matches. Germline lookup yields CDR1 KGHSH and CDR2 LQKENI. The CDR3 is CASSPRGLAGNYEQYF. The CDR3, as DNA: TGTGCCAGCTCACCAAGAGGACTAGCGGGAAACTACGAGCAGTACTTC.

The chain has TRBV7-9 and TRBJ1-2, with D unclear. Germline V gene lookup returns CDR1 SEHNR and CDR2 FQNEAQ (reference sequence). Trimming took 5 bases from V and 4 from J, leaving 14 bases between them. The CDR3 contains 14 residues. The CDR3 loop is CASSPEDRRYGYTF. Written as DNA, the CDR3 is TGTGCCAGCAGCCCAGAAGACCGGCGCTATGGCTACACCTTC.

The chain employs TRBV3-1 (or the pseudogene TRBV3-2) and TRBJ2-1; a possible D gene is TRBD1 (6 bases). V lost 0 bases, J lost 9 bases, and 15 bases lay in between. This CDR3 is 15 amino acids long. CDR1 is LGHDT, CDR2 YNNKEL, per germline (reference sequence). CDR3 sequence (DNA): TGTGCCAGCAGCCAAGAACAGGGCCCGATGAGTGAGCAGTTCTTC. This codes for CASSQEQGPMSEQFF.

This chain links TRBV27 with TRBJ1-2; maybe TRBD1 (6 bases). V lost 5 bases and J lost 5, with 21 bases in between. The length of the CDR3 is 16 residues. CDR1 MNHEY and CDR2 SMNVEV come from the germline V gene (reference sequence). The CDR3 reads CASSIDTGLGFYGYTF. CDR3 coding DNA: TGTGCCAGCAGTATCGATACAGGGTTAGGCTTTTATGGCTACACCTTC.

The chain couples TRBV27 to TRBJ2-1; no clear D. Germline loops: CDR1 MNHEY, CDR2 SMNVEV (reference sequence). The CDR3 length is 15 residues. Trimming pared 5 bases from V and 2 bases from J, leaving 13 bases between. Here the CDR3 reads CASSNWTSTYNEQFF. Here the CDR3 DNA reads TGTGCCAGCAGTAACTGGACGTCTACCTACAATGAGCAGTTCTTC.

The chain employs TRBV11-3 and TRBJ2-1; D unresolved. Germline V gives CDR1 SGHNT, CDR2 YENEEA. V shed 0 bases and J shed 3 bases, with 6 bases lying between them. The CDR3 runs to 14 residues. CDR3 in amino acids: CASSLDSHYNEQFF. The CDR3 DNA sequence: TGTGCCAGCAGCTTAGATTCACACTACAATGAGCAGTTCTTC.

This clone was seen a handful of times. The chain combines TRBV24-1 with TRBJ1-2; the D is unclear. V lost 4 bases and J 4 bases, leaving 6 bases between the germline ends. The V gene's germline CDR1 is KGHDR and CDR2 SFDVKD. This CDR3 has 12 residues. CDR3 nucleotide sequence: TGTGCCACCAGTGACCTGGGCTATGGCTACACCTTC. Protein product: CATSDLGYGYTF.

The chain recombines TRBV15 with TRBJ2-7; tentative D call: TRBD2 (7 bases). CDR1 and CDR2 (germline): LNHNV, YYDKDF (reference sequence). The CDR3 spans 16 residues. The V and J ends lost 1 base and 6 bases respectively, with 19 bases between them. The CDR3 here is CATSRAWLLGGLEQYF. In DNA, the CDR3 is TGTGCCACCAGCAGAGCTTGGTTGTTGGGGGGGCTCGAGCAGTACTTC.

This clone has only a few counts. The chain employs TRBV29-1 and TRBJ1-1, with 7 bases identical to TRBD1. The germline CDR1 and CDR2 sequences are SQVTM and ANQGSEA. Germline trimming cut 6 bases from V and 7 bases from J; bases unmatched to any gene: 5. The CDR3 spans 11 residues. This CDR3 is CSVAGGSEAFF. CDR3 bases: TGCAGCGTCGCAGGGGGTAGTGAAGCTTTCTTT.

V and J are TRBV19 and TRBJ2-2; D uncertain. CDR3 size: 12 residues. With 1 base removed from V and 8 bases from J, the gap between germline ends came to 5 bases. The germline V gene has CDR1 LNHDA and CDR2 SQIVND (reference sequence). In nucleotides, the CDR3 is TGTGCCAGTAGTATAGGGATGGGGGAGCTGTTTTTT. It codes for CASSIGMGELFF.

V gene TRBV7-9 combines with J gene TRBJ2-1; TRBD2 matches at 9 bases. V lost 5 bases to trimming and J lost 6 bases; unmatched junction nucleotides: 8. This CDR3 is built from 15 residues. Germline V gives CDR1 SEHNR, CDR2 FQNEAQ (reference sequence). The CDR3 coding sequence is TGTGCCAGCAGCCCACCGGGACTAGCACCCAATGAGCAGTTCTTC. Translated: CASSPPGLAPNEQFF.

The rearrangement links TRBV4-2 to TRBJ1-1; D remains ambiguous. Trimming took 2 bases from V and 0 from J, leaving 4 bases between them. The CDR3 sequence is 13 residues long. The germline gives CDR1 LGHNA, CDR2 YNFKEQ. The CDR3 region is CASSQQVNTEAFF. In DNA, the CDR3 is TGTGCCAGCAGCCAACAGGTGAACACTGAAGCTTTCTTT.

About this clone: One junction end does not reproduce the germline sequence, and a read error may be involved. The chain links TRBV19 to TRBJ2-3; 12 positions agree with TRBD2. CDR1 and CDR2 (germline): LNHDA, SQIVND (reference sequence). The CDR3 has 18 residues. CDR3 protein: CASKPGLAGPSSTDAQYF. In DNA form, the CDR3 reads TGTGCCAGTAAACCGGGACTAGCGGGCCCCTCTAGCACAGATGCGCAGTATTTT. The full variable domain, in which reference TRBV19 and TRBJ2-3 provide the parts outside the CDR3, is DGGITQSPKYLFRKEGQNVTLSCEQNLNHDAMYWYRQDPGQGLRLIYYSQIVNDFQKGDIAEGYSVSREKKESFPLTVTSAQKNPTAFYLCASKPGLAGPSSTDAQYFGPGTRLTVL.

This chain joins TRBV5-1 and TRBJ2-1, with D perhaps assigned TRBD1 or TRBD2 (5 bases each). The CDR3 runs 14 residues. Germline V gives CDR1 SGHRS, CDR2 YFSETQ. Trimming pared 0 bases from V and 10 bases from J, leaving 14 bases between. In DNA form, the CDR3 reads TGCGCCAGCAGCTTGGCCCCCTGGGACCGAGAGCAGTTCTTC. This encodes CASSLAPWDREQFF.

The chain has TRBV19 and TRBJ2-2; D is unresolved. V lost 4 bases to trimming and J lost 3 bases, with 9 bases between them. Germline CDR1 reads LNHDA; CDR2 reads SQIVND (reference sequence). This CDR3 region has 14 residues. CDR3 DNA sequence: TGTGCCAGTAGTAGACGTGGGGACACCGGGGAGCTGTTTTTT. It encodes CASSRRGDTGELFF.

The rearrangement joins TRBV21-1 to TRBJ2-7. TRBV21-1 is termed a pseudogene. The CDR3 has 16 amino acids. CDR3 region: CASSPRTGTDYYEQYF. CDR3 sequence (DNA): TGTGCCAGCAGCCCACGAACCGGGACGGATTATTACGAGCAGTACTTC.

CDR3 loop: CASSLTLADSPLHF. CDR3 nucleotides: TGCGCCAGCAGCTTGACTTTAGCAGATTCACCCCTCCACTTT. The chain couples TRBV5-1 to TRBJ1-6; D gene unclear. The CDR3 sequence is 14 residues long. Germline CDR1 is SGHRS and CDR2 is YFSETQ. V gave up 1 base and J gave up 8 bases, with 10 bases separating them. The complete variable domain, with remaining parts taken from reference TRBV5-1 and TRBJ1-6, reads KAGVTQTPRYLIKTRGQQVTLSCSPISGHRSVSWYQQTPGQGLQFLFEYFSETQRNKGNFPGRFSGRQFSNSRSEMNVSTLELGDSALYLCASSLTLADSPLHFGNGTRLTVT.

The rearrangement links TRBV7-3 to TRBJ1-2; 7 positions agree with TRBD1. Germline V CDR1 and CDR2: SGHTA, FQGTGA. V gave up 4 bases and J gave up 4 bases; unmatched junction bases: 9. The CDR3 is 15 residues long. The DNA for the CDR3 is TGTGCCAGCAGCTGGACAGGCGTCGTCGGCTATGGCTACACCTTC. It translates to CASSWTGVVGYGYTF.

The rearrangement uses TRBV6-5 and TRBJ1-5; no reliable D call. Germline CDR1 and CDR2: MNHEY and SVGAGI. This CDR3 comprises 14 residues. V shed 7 bases and J shed 3 bases, with 13 bases lying between them. In nucleotides, the CDR3 is TGTGCCAGCACGAGGAGCGGGTCCAATCAGCCCCAGCATTTT. This gives the protein CASTRSGSNQPQHF.

V and J are TRBV11-2 and TRBJ2-1, with unresolved D. Deletions cut 2 bases from V and 15 bases from J, with 11 bases between. CDR1 and CDR2 from the germline V gene are SGHAT and FQNNGV. The CDR3 spans 11 residues. The CDR3 nucleotides are TGTGCCAGCAGCTTATCAACACGGCCGTTCTTC. This encodes CASSLSTRPFF.

The chain couples TRBV19 to TRBJ2-5, with 10 bases lining up with TRBD1. CDR1 is LNHDA and CDR2 is SQIVND in the germline V gene (reference sequence). The CDR3 contains 16 residues. Trimming removed 1 base from V and 5 bases from J; junction bases left unmatched: 7. The CDR3 reads CASSIAQTGGQETQYF. The CDR3 DNA sequence: TGTGCCAGTAGTATAGCCCAGACAGGGGGCCAGGAGACCCAGTACTTC. Supplemented by reference TRBV19 and TRBJ2-5, the full variable domain reads DGGITQSPKYLFRKEGQNVTLSCEQNLNHDAMYWYRQDPGQGLRLIYYSQIVNDFQKGDIAEGYSVSREKKESFPLTVTSAQKNPTAFYLCASSIAQTGGQETQYFGPGTRLLVL.

DNA for the CDR3: TGTGCCAGCAGTTATGACACTGAAGCTTTCTTT. This codes for CASSYDTEAFF. This chain uses TRBV6-2 or TRBV6-3 with TRBJ1-1; no clear D gene. Germline loops: CDR1 MNHEY, CDR2 SVGEGT. This CDR3 is built from 11 residues. Trimming cost V 3 bases and J 3 bases, with 2 bases left between them.

V is TRBV6-1 and J is TRBJ2-5; the D is unclear. Trimming shortened V by 4 bases and J by 2 bases, and 17 bases separated the two germline ends. The CDR3 has 16 residues. Germline CDR1 MNHNS, CDR2 SASEGT. CDR3 DNA sequence: TGTGCCAGCAGTGTCCGTGGAGTGGCCCAGCAAGAGACCCAGTACTTC. It yields the protein CASSVRGVAQQETQYF.

The V call is TRBV12-3 or TRBV12-4, the J call TRBJ1-1; D is undetermined. V was cut by 11 bases and J by 0 bases, with 13 bases left in between. The CDR3 loop spans 13 amino acids. CDR3 loop: CASRFGMNTEAFF. The CDR3 DNA is TGTGCCTCACGATTCGGAATGAACACTGAAGCTTTCTTT.